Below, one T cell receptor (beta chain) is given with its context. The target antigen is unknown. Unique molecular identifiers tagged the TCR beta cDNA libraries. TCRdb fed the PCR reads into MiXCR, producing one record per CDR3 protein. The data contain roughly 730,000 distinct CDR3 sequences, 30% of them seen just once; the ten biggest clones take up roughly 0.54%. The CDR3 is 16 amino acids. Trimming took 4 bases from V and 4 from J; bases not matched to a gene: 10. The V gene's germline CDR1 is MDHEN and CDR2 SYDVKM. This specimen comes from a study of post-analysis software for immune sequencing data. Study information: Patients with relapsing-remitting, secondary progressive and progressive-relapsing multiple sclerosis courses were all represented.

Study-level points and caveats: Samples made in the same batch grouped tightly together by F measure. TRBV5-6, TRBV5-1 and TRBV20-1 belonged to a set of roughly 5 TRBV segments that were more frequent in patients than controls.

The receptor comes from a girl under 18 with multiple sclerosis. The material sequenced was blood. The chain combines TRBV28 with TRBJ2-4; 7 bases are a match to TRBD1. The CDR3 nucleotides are TGTGCCAGCAGTTCGACAGGGTCCTTCTCAAAAAACATTCAGTACTTC. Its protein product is CASSSTGSFSKNIQYF.